These 10 T cell receptor beta chains originate from one sample sequenced in a study of blood T cell repertoires in COVID-19. Using immunoSEQ multiplex PCR, the repertoire was profiled, and TCRdb retains in-frame clones only, with some absent. The profile covers tens of thousands of clones, with about nine tenths appearing a single time and 6.6% taken by the ten largest. The sample consisted of peripheral blood. The receptors were sampled from a man in his fifties with active COVID-19.

The chain uses TRBV7-3 and TRBJ2-7; tentatively, D is TRBD1 (6 bases). The CDR3 length is 13 residues. Deletions cut 0 bases from V and 4 bases from J, with 7 bases between. Germline CDR1 and CDR2: SGHTA and FQGTGA. In DNA, the CDR3 is TGTGCCAGCAGCTTAACGCAGGGGTACGAGCAGTACTTC. Translated, it gives CASSLTQGYEQYF.

The chain links TRBV30 to TRBJ1-1; the D is unclear. Germline values: CDR1 GTSNPN, CDR2 SVGIG (reference sequence). The CDR3 is 13 amino acids. Trimming pared 0 bases from V and 4 bases from J, leaving 9 bases between. CDR3 sequence (DNA): TGTGCCTGGAGTGTACCCGGACTCACTGAAGCTTTCTTT. Amino acids: CAWSVPGLTEAFF.

This clone was seen more than once but under ten times. The chain couples TRBV7-2 to TRBJ2-5; 7 bases map to TRBD2. CDR3 length: 17 amino acids. The germline gives CDR1 SGHTA, CDR2 FQGNSA. V dropped 5 bases and J dropped 5; count of bases not matched to a gene: 17. DNA for the CDR3: TGTGCCAGCAGCCCGAACCTCCTAGCGGTTAAGGGGGAGACCCAGTACTTC. Translated, it gives CASSPNLLAVKGETQYF. Filled out from reference TRBV7-2 and TRBJ2-5, the complete variable domain reads GAGVSQSPSNKVTEKGKDVELRCDPISGHTALYWYRQSLGQGLEFLIYFQGNSAPDKSGLPSDRFSAERTGGSVSTLTIQRTQQEDSAVYLCASSPNLLAVKGETQYFGPGTRLLVL.

The chain carries TRBV7-3 and TRBJ2-7; 10 bases map to TRBD2. The CDR3 length is 14 residues. Germline CDR1 reads SGHTA; CDR2 reads FQGTGA. V was clipped by 6 bases and J by 6 bases; unmatched bases: 8. The CDR3 protein is CASSPLAGESEQYF. In DNA form, the CDR3 reads TGTGCCAGCAGTCCTCTAGCGGGAGAGAGCGAGCAGTACTTC. Using reference TRBV7-3 and TRBJ2-7 for the parts outside the CDR3, the full variable domain is GAGVSQTPSNKVTEKGKYVELRCDPISGHTALYWYRQSLGQGPEFLIYFQGTGAADDSGLPNDRFFAVRPEGSVSTLKIQRTERGDSAVYLCASSPLAGESEQYFGPGTRLTVT.

The chain has TRBV6-5 and TRBJ1-2, with 8 bases that match TRBD1. J was trimmed by 0 bases and V by 11 bases; bases with no gene match: 8. CDR3 length: 14 amino acids. Germline assignment: CDR1 MNHEY and CDR2 SVGAGI. The DNA for the CDR3 is TGTGCCGCAGGACAGGGAGCCCCTAACTATGGCTACACCTTC. Its protein product is CAAGQGAPNYGYTF.

This chain joins TRBV19 and TRBJ2-3; D perhaps matches TRBD2 (5 bases). Germline V lookup: CDR1 LNHDA, CDR2 SQIVND (reference sequence). The V gene lost 0 bases and the J gene lost 4 bases, with 11 bases spanning the gap. CDR3 size: 15 residues. CDR3 sequence (DNA): TGTGCCAGTAGTATAGACCTGAGGAGGCCAGATACGCAGTATTTT. Its translation is CASSIDLRRPDTQYF.

The chain carries TRBV29-1 and TRBJ1-1, with D unresolved. Germline assignment: CDR1 SQVTM and CDR2 ANQGSEA. The CDR3 is 13 residues long. Trimming shortened V by 6 bases and J by 1 base, and 12 bases separated the two germline ends. In DNA form, the CDR3 reads TGCAGCGTGGCCAGTTCAGGGAACACTGAAGCTTTCTTT. This gives the protein CSVASSGNTEAFF. Drawing the rest from reference TRBV29-1 and TRBJ1-1, the complete variable domain is SAVISQKPSRDICQRGTSLTIQCQVDSQVTMMFWYRQQPGQSLTLIATANQGSEATYESGFVIDKFPISRPNLTFSTLTVSNMSPEDSSIYLCSVASSGNTEAFFGQGTRLTVV.

V usage is TRBV4-3 and J usage is TRBJ2-7, with 9 bases aligning to TRBD1. The V segment lost 4 bases and the J segment 3 bases; nucleotides outside the gene matches: 7. The CDR3 is 15 amino acids. Looked up from germline, CDR1 is LGHNA and CDR2 is YSLEER. CDR3 bases: TGCGCCAGCAGCCTCTTCGGACAGGGGTTCTACGAGCAGTACTTC. Translating it yields CASSLFGQGFYEQYF.

The V and J genes are TRBV3-1 (or the pseudogene TRBV3-2) and TRBJ2-7; 7 nucleotides match TRBD1. V trimming: 0 bases; J trimming: 1 base; junction bases outside the gene matches: 15. The CDR3 is made up of 19 amino acids. Germline V lookup: CDR1 LGHDT, CDR2 YNNKEL (reference sequence). For the CDR3, the DNA is TGTGCCAGCAGCCAAGAAAGGGACAGCCTGACCTTCTTTTCCTACGAGCAGTACTTC. The encoded protein is CASSQERDSLTFFSYEQYF.

The chain recombines TRBV10-3 with TRBJ2-7, with D perhaps TRBD1 (5 bases). The CDR3 has 12 residues. Germline V CDR1 and CDR2: ENHRY, SYGVKD. V was clipped by 4 bases and J by 3 bases, with 7 bases between them. The CDR3 region has the DNA TGTGCCATCAGTGGGCAGGGCTACGAGCAGTACTTC. Its translation is CAISGQGYEQYF.